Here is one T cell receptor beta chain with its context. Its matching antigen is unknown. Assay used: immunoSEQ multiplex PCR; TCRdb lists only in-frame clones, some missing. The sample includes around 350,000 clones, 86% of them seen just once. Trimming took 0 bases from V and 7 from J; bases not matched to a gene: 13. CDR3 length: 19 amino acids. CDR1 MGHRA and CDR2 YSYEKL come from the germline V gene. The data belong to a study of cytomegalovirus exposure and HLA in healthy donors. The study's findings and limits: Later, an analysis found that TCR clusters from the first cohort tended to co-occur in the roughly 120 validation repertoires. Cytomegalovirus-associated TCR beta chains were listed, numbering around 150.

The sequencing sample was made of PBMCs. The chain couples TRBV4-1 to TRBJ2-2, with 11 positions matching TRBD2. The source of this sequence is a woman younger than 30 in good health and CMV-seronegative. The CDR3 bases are TGCGCCAGCAGCCAAGAGGCTAGCGGGGGGCACCTACAGGGCGGGGAGCTGTTTTTT. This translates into CASSQEASGGHLQGGELFF.